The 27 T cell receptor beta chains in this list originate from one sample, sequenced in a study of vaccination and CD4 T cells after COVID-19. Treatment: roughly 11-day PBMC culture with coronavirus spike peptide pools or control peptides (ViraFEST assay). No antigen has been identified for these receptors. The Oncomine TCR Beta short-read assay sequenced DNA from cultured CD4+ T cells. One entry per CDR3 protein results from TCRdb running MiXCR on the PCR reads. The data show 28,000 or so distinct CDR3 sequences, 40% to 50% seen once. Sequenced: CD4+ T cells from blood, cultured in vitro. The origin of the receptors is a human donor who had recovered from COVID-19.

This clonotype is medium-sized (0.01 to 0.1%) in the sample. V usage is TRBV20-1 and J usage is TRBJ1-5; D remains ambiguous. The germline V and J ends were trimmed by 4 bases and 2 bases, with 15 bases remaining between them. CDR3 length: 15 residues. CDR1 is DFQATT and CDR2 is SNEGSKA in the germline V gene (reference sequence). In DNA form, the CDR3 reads TGCAGTGCTACGGACCCCGGAGGAGGCAATCAGCCCCAGCATTTT. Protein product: CSATDPGGGNQPQHF.

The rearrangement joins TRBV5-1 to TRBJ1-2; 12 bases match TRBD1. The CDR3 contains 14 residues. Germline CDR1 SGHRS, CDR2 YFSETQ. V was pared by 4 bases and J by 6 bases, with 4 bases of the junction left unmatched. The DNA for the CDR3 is TGCGCCAGCAGCGAAGGGACAGGGGGCAATGGCTACACCTTC. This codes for CASSEGTGGNGYTF.

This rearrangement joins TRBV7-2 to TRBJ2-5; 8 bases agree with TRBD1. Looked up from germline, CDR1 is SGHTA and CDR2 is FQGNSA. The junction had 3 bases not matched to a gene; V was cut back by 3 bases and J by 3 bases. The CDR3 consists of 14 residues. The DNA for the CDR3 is TGTGCCAGCAGCTTCAGGGGGCGCGAAGAGACCCAGTACTTC. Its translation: CASSFRGREETQYF.

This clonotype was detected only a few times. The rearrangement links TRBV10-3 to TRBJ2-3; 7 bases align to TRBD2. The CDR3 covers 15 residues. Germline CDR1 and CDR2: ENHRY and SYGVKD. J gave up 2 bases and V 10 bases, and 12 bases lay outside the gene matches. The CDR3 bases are TGTGCCAGCAGGTCGACGGGGGGTGACACAGATACGCAGTATTTT. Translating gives CASRSTGGDTDTQYF.

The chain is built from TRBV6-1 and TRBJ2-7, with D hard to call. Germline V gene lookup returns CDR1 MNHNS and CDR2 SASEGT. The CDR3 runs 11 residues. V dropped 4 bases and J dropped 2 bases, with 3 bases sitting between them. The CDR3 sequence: CASSVTYEQYF. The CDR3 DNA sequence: TGTGCCAGCAGTGTCACCTACGAGCAGTACTTC.

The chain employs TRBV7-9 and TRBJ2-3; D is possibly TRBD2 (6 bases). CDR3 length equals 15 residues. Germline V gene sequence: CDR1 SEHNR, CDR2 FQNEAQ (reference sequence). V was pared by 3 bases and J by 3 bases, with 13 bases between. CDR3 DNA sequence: TGTGCCAGCAGCTTGATCGGGGCGGGGACAGATACGCAGTATTTT. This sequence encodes CASSLIGAGTDTQYF. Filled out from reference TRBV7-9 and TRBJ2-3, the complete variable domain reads DTGVSQNPRHKITKRGQNVTFRCDPISEHNRLYWYRQTLGQGPEFLTYFQNEAQLEKSRLLSDRFSAERPKGSFSTLEIQRTEQGDSAMYLCASSLIGAGTDTQYFGPGTRLTVL.

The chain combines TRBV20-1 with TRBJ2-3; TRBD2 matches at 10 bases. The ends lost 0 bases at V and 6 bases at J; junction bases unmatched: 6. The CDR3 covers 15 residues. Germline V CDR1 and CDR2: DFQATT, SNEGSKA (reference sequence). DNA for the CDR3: TGCAGTGCTAGAGATGCTAGCGGGAGCGCCGATACGCAGTATTTT. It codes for CSARDASGSADTQYF.

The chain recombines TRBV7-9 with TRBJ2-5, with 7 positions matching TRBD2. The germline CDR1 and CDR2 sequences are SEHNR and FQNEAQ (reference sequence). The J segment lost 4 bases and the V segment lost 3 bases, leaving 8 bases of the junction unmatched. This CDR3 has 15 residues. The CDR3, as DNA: TGTGCCAGCAGCTTTCGCGCGGGAGAGGGAGAGACCCAGTACTTC. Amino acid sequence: CASSFRAGEGETQYF.

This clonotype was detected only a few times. CDR3 in DNA: TGTGCCAGCAGTTACTCGACTAGCGGGAGCTACGAGCAGTACTTC. Translation gives CASSYSTSGSYEQYF. The chain employs TRBV6-5 and TRBJ2-7, with 12 bases that match TRBD2. The CDR3 has 15 amino acids. V lost 0 bases to trimming and J lost 3 bases; unmatched junction nucleotides: 0. Germline V gene lookup returns CDR1 MNHEY and CDR2 SVGAGI.

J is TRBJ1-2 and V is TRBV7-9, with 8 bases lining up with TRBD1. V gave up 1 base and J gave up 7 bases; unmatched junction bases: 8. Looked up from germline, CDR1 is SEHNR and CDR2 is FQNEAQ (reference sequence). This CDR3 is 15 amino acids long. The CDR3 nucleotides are TGTGCCAGCAGCTTAGGAGACAGGGGAAGCAGTGGCTACACCTTC. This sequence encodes CASSLGDRGSSGYTF.

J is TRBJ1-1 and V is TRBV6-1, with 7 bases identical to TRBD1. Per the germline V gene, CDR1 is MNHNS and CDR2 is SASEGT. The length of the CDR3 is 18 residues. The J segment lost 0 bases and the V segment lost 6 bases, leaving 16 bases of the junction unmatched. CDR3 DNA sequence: TGTGCCAGCAGGTCCAGGACAGGTTTGGTCTCGCTGAACACTGAAGCTTTCTTT. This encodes CASRSRTGLVSLNTEAFF.

This chain's CDR3 is CASSLVDRGTAFF. CDR3 nucleotides: TGTGCCAGCAGCTTAGTCGACAGGGGTACCGCTTTCTTT. This sequence joins TRBV7-9 and TRBJ1-1; 8 bases are shared with TRBD1. V shed 1 base and J 11 bases; nucleotides not matched to a gene: 6. The CDR3 consists of 13 residues. From germline, CDR1 is SEHNR and CDR2 FQNEAQ (reference sequence).

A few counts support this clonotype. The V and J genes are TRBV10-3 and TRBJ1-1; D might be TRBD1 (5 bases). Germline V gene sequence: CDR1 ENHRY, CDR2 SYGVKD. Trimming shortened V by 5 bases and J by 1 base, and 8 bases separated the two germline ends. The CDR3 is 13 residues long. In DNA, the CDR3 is TGTGCCATCAGTCCAACAGGGAACACTGAAGCTTTCTTT. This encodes CAISPTGNTEAFF.

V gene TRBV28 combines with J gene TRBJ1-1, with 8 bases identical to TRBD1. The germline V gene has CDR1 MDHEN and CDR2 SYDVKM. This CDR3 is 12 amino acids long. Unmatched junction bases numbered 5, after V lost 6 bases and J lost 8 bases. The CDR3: CASSARTGEAFF. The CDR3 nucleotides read TGTGCCAGCAGCGCCAGGACAGGGGAAGCTTTCTTT.

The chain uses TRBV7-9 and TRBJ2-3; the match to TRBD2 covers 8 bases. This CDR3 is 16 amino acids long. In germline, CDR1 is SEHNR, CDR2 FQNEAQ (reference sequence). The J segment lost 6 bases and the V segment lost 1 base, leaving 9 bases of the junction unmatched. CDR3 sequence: CASSLGRTSTSDTQYF. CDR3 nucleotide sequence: TGTGCCAGCAGCTTAGGCAGGACTAGCACCTCCGATACGCAGTATTTT.

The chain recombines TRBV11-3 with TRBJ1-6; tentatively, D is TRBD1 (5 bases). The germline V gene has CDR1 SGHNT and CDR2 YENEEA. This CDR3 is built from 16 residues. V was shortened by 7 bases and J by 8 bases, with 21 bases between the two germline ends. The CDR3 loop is CASTRTPGLPDSPLHF. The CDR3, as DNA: TGTGCCAGCACTCGAACTCCGGGACTCCCTGATTCACCCCTCCACTTT.

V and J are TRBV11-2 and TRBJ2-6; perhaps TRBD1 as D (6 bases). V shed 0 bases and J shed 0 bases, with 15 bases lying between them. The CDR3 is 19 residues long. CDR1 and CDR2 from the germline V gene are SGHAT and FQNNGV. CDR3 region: CASSLEARTASSGANVLTF. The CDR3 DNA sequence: TGTGCCAGCAGCTTAGAAGCTCGGACAGCCTCCTCTGGGGCCAACGTCCTGACTTTC.

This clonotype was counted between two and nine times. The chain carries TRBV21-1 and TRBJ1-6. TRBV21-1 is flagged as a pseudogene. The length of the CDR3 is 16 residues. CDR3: CASSRGNWERNSPLHF. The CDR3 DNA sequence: TGTGCCAGCAGCCGGGGAAACTGGGAAAGGAATTCACCCCTCCACTTT.

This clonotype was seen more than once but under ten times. In DNA form, the CDR3 reads TGTGCCAGCAGCCAATCTCGGTGGCAAGAGACCCAGTACTTC. It translates to CASSQSRWQETQYF. The V call is TRBV4-2, the J call TRBJ2-5; D gene ambiguous. The germline V gene encodes CDR1 LGHNA and CDR2 YNFKEQ. The V gene lost 2 bases and the J gene lost 2 bases, with 9 bases spanning the gap. The CDR3 is 14 amino acids.

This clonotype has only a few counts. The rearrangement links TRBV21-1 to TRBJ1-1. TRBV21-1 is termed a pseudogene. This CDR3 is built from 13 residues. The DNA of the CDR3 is TGTGCCAGCAGCAAAGGGGGGAACACTGAAGCTTTCTTT. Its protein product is CASSKGGNTEAFF.

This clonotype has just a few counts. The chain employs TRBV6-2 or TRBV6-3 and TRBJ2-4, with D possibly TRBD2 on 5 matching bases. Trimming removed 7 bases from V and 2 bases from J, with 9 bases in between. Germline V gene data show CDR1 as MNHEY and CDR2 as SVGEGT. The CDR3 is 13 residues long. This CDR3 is CASKTTSKNIQYF. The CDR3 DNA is TGTGCCAGCAAGACTACCTCCAAAAACATTCAGTACTTC.

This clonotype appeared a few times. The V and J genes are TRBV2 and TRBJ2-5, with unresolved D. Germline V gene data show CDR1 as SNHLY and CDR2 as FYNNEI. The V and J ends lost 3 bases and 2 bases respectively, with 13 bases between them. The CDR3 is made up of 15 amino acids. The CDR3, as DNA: TGTGCCAGCAGTGAGATGGGTAGGGCACAAGAGACCCAGTACTTC. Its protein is CASSEMGRAQETQYF.

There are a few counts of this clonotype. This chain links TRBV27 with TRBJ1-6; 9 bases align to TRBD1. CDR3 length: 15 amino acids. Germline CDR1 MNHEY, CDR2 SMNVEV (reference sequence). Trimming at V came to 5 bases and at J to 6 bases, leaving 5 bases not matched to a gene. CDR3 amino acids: CASSRPGQGNSPLHF. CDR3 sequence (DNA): TGTGCCAGCAGTAGGCCGGGACAGGGTAATTCACCCCTCCACTTT.

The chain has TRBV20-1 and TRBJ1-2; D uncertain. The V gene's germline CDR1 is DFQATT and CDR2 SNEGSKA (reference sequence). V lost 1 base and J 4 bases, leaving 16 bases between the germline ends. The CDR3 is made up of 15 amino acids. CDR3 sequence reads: CSARAGSRDRYGYTF. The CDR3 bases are TGCAGTGCTAGAGCGGGCAGTCGAGATCGCTATGGCTACACCTTC.

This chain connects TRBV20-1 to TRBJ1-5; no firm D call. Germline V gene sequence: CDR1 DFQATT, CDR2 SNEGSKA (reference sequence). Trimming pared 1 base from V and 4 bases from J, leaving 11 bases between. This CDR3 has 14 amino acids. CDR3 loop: CSARGGLDNQPQHF. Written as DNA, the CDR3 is TGCAGTGCTAGAGGTGGTCTTGATAATCAGCCCCAGCATTTT.

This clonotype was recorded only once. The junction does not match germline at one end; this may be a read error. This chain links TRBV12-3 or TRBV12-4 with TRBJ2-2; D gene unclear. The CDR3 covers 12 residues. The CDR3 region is CANSLGTGELFF. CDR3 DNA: TGTGCCAACAGTTTAGGGACCGGGGAGCTGTTTTTT.

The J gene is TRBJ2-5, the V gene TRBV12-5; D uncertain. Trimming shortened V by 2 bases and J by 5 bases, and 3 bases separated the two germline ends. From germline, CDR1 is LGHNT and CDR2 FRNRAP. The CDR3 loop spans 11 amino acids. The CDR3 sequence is CASGLIETQYF. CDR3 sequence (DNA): TGTGCTAGTGGTTTGATCGAGACCCAGTACTTC. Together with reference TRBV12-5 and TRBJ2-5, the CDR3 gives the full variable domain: DARVTQTPRHKVTEMGQEVTMRCQPILGHNTVFWYRQTMMQGLELLAYFRNRAPLDDSGMPKDRFSAEMPDATLATLKIQPSEPRDSAVYFCASGLIETQYFGPGTRLLVL.